This TCR beta chain was sequenced for a study of identical twins. Study findings and constraints: Within beta out-of-frame sequences, the excess sharing observed between twins was weaker.

A note on this clonotype: Its antigen is not identified.

V gave up 4 bases and J gave up 3 bases; unmatched junction bases: 5. The CDR3 is 14 amino acids. The V gene's germline CDR1 is SQVTM and CDR2 ANQGSEA. TCRdb processed the 5' RACE reads anew with MiXCR; each CDR3 protein has one entry. The sample records 520,000 or so distinct CDR3 sequences, approximately 22% being singletons. Each donor was a healthy Caucasian. Separately, the same data were catalogued under a study of T cells expressing NK-cell markers. That source notes: The TCR beta repertoires originated in sorted CD3+CD56+NKG2C+, CD3+CD56+NKG2C- and CD3+CD56-NKG2C+ T cells. Also leading the CD3+CD56-NKG2C+ fraction in a few donors were these clonotypes.

The chain couples TRBV29-1 to TRBJ2-3; 9 bases line up with TRBD1. This receptor was taken from a woman aged 18-29 years in good health. The sequenced sample was CD4+ T cells sorted from blood. CDR3 loop: CSVVGTGNTDTQYF. Here the CDR3 DNA reads TGCAGCGTTGTCGGGACAGGGAATACAGATACGCAGTATTTT.